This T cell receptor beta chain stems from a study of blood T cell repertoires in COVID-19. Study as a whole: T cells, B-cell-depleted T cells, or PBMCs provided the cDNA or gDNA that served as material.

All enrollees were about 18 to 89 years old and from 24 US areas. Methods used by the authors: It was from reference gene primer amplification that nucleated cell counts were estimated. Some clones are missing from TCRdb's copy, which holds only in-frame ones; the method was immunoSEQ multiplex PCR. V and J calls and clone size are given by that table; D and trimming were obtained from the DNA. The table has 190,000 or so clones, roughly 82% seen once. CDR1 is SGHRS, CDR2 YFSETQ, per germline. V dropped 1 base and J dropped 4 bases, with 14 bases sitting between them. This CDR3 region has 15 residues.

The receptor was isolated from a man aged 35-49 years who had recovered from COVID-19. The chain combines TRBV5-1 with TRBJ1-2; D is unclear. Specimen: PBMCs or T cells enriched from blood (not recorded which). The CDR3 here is CASSLTGGRVYGYTF. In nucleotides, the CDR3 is TGCGCCAGCAGCTTGACCGGAGGAAGGGTCTATGGCTACACCTTC.